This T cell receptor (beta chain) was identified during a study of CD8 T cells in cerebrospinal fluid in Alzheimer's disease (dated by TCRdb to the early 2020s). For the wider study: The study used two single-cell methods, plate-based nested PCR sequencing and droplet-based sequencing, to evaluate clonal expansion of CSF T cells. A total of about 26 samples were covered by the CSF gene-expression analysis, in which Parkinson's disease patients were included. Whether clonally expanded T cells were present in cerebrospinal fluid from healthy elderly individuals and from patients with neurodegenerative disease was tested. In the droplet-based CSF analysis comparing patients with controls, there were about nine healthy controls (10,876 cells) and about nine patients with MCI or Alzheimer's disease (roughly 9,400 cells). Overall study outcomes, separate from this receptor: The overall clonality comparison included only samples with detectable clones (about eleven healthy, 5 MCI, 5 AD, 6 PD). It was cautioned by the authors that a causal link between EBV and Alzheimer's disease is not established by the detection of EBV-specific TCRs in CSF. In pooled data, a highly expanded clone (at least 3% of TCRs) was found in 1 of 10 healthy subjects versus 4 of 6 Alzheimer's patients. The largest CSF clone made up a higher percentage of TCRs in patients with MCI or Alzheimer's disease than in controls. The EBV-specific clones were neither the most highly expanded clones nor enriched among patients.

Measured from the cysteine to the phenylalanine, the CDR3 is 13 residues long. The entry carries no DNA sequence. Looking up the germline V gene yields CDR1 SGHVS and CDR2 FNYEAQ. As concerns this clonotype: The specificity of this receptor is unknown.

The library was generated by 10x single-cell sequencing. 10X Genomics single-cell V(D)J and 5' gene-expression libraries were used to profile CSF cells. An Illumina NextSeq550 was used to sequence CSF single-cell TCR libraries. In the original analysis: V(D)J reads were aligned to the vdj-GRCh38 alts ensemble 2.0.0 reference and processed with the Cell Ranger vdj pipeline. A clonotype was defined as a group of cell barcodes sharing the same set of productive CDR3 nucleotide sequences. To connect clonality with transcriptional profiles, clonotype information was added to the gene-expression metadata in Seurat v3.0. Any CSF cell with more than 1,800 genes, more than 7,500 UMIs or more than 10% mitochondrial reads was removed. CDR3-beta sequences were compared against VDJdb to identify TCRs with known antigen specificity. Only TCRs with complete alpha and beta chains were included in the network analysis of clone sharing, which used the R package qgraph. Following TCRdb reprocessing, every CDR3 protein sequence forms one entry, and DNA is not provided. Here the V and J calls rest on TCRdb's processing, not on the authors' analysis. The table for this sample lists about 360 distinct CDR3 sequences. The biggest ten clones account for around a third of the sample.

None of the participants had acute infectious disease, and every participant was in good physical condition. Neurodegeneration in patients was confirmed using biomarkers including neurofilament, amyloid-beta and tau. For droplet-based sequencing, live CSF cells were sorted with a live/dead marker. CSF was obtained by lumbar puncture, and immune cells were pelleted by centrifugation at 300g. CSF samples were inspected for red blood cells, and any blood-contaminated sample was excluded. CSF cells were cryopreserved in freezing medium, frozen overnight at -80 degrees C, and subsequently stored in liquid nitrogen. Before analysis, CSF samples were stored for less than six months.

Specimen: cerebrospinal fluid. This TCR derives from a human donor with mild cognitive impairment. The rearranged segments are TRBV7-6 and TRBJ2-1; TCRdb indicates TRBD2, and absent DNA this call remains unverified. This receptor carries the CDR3 CASSRLVYNEQFF.